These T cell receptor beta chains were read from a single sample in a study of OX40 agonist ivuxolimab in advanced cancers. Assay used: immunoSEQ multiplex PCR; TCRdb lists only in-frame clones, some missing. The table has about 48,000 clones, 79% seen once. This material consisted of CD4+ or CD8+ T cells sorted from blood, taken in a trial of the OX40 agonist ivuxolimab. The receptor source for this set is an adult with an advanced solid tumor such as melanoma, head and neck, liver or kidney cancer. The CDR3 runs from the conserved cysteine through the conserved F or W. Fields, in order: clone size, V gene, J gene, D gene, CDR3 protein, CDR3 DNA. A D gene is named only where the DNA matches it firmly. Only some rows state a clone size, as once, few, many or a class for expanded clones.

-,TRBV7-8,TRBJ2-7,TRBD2,CASSLRRERSYEQYF,TGTGCCAGCAGCTTAAGGCGGGAGAGGTCCTACGAGCAGTACTTC
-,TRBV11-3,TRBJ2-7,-,CASSPSSETYEQYF,TGTGCCAGCAGCCCCTCTAGCGAAACCTACGAGCAGTACTTC
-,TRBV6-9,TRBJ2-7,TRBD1,CASSPLEDRVYEQYF,TGTGCCAGCAGTCCCCTGGAGGACAGGGTATACGAGCAGTACTTC
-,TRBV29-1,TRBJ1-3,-,CSVDMGTTGNTIYF,TGCAGCGTTGACATGGGGACCACTGGAAACACCATATATTTT
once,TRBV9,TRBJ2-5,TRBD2,CASSEPPLSGGYQETQYF,TGTGCCAGCAGCGAGCCCCCCTTGTCGGGAGGATACCAAGAGACCCAGTACTTC
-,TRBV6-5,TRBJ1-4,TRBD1,CASGSLNEQGRKLFF,TGTGCCAGCGGCAGTCTTAATGAACAGGGGAGAAAACTGTTTTTT
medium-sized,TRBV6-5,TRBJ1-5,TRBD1,CASSFSDRAGQPQHF,TGTGCCAGCAGTTTTTCAGACAGGGCTGGTCAGCCCCAGCATTTT
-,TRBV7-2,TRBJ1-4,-,CASSLDGVGNEKLFF,TGTGCCAGCAGCTTAGACGGGGTCGGTAATGAAAAACTGTTTTTT
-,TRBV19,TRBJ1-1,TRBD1,CASSPPGTANTEAFF,TGTGCCAGTAGCCCCCCCGGGACAGCGAACACTGAAGCTTTCTTT
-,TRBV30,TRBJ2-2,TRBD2,CAWSVGLADTGELFF,TGTGCCTGGAGTGTTGGGCTAGCGGACACCGGGGAGCTGTTTTTT
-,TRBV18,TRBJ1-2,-,CASSPENQGAGYTF,TGTGCCAGCTCACCGGAGAACCAGGGCGCGGGCTACACCTTC
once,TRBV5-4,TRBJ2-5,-,CASSPPRRGDQETQYF,TGTGCCAGCAGCCCACCCCGGAGGGGGGACCAAGAGACCCAGTACTTC
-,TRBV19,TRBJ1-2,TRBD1,CASSPTGTVGYGYTF,TGTGCCAGTAGTCCAACCGGGACAGTTGGCTATGGCTACACCTTC
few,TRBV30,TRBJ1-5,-,CAWRGGSDQPQHF,TGTGCCTGGAGGGGGGGGAGCGATCAGCCCCAGCATTTT
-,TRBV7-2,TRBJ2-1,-,CASTQYPDYNEQFF,TGTGCCAGCACTCAATACCCCGATTACAATGAGCAGTTCTTC
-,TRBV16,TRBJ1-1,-,CASSLNPSSDTEAFF,TGTGCCAGCAGCCTAAATCCCAGCTCCGACACTGAAGCTTTCTTT
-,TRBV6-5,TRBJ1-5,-,CASSYSGRSNQPQHF,TGTGCCAGCAGTTACTCGGGCAGGTCCAATCAGCCCCAGCATTTT
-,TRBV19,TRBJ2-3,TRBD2,CASSQLADTDTQYF,TGTGCCAGTAGTCAACTAGCGGACACAGATACGCAGTATTTT
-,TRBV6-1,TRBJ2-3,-,CASSELLASTDTQYF,TGTGCCAGCAGTGAATTGCTAGCTAGCACAGATACGCAGTATTTT
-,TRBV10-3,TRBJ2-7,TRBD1,CATGQVYEQYF,TGTGCCACGGGACAGGTGTACGAGCAGTACTTC
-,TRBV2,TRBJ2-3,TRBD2,CASSSSGGYTSTDTQYF,TGTGCCAGCAGTTCTAGCGGGGGTTACACTAGCACAGATACGCAGTATTTT
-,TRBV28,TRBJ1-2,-,CASSLGAKAGYTF,TGTGCCAGCAGTTTAGGCGCGAAGGCTGGCTACACCTTC
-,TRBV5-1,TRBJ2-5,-,CASSVDLQTQYF,TGCGCCAGCAGCGTGGACCTGCAGACCCAGTACTTC
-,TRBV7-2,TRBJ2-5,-,CASSPAGRETQYF,TGTGCCAGCAGTCCGGCCGGGCGGGAGACCCAGTACTTC
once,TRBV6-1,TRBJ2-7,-,CASLRTNYEQYF,TGTGCCAGCCTACGGACCAACTACGAGCAGTACTTC
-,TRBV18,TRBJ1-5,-,CASSPMENQPQHF,TGTGCCAGCTCACCGATGGAAAATCAGCCCCAGCATTTT
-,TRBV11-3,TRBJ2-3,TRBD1,CASSLRTGLTDTQYF,TGTGCCAGCAGCTTAAGGACAGGGTTAACAGATACGCAGTATTTT
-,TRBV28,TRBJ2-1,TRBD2,CASSFVAGGPYNEQFF,TGTGCCAGCAGTTTCGTAGCGGGGGGTCCCTACAATGAGCAGTTCTTC
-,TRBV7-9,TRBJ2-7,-,CASSLSQGMIDEQYF,TGTGCCAGCAGCTTATCCCAGGGTATGATAGACGAGCAGTACTTC
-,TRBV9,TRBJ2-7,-,CASSDRLEGREQYF,TGTGCCAGCAGTGACAGGCTGGAGGGACGCGAGCAGTACTTC
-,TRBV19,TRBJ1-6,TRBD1,CASSARTGVNSPLHF,TGTGCCAGTTCCGCCCGGACAGGCGTCAATTCACCCCTCCACTTT
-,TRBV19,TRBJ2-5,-,CASSRAQARGETQYF,TGTGCCAGTAGTAGGGCGCAGGCCCGGGGAGAGACCCAGTACTTC
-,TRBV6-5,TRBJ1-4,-,CASSYSGKLFF,TGTGCCAGCAGTTACTCGGGAAAACTGTTTTTT
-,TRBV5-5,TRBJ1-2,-,CASSVDGNYGYTF,TGTGCCAGCAGCGTGGACGGGAACTATGGCTACACCTTC
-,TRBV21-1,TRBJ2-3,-,CASSQLGTSGTTDTQYF,TGTGCCAGCAGCCAGTTGGGGACTAGCGGGACCACAGATACGCAGTATTTT
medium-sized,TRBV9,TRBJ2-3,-,CASSVGGRSTDTQYF,TGTGCCAGCAGCGTAGGTGGTAGAAGCACAGATACGCAGTATTTT
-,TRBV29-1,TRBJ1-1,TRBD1,CSAGQGLNTEAFF,TGCAGCGCTGGACAGGGATTGAACACTGAAGCTTTCTTT
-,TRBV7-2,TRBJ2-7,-,CASSLERGAHEQYF,TGTGCCAGCAGCTTAGAACGGGGGGCCCACGAGCAGTACTTC
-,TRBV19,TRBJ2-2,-,CASSELNAGTGELFF,TGTGCCAGTAGCGAGTTGAATGCAGGAACCGGGGAGCTGTTTTTT
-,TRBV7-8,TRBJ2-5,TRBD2,CASSLGLAEETQYF,TGTGCCAGCAGCTTGGGACTAGCGGAAGAGACCCAGTACTTC
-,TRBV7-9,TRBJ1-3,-,CASSFGDSGNTIYF,TGTGCCAGCAGCTTCGGGGATTCTGGAAACACCATATATTTT
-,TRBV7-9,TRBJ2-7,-,CASSANGAPHEQYF,TGTGCCAGCAGCGCCAACGGGGCCCCCCACGAGCAGTACTTC
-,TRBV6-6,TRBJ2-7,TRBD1,CASSQDRWRPYEQYF,TGTGCCAGCAGTCAGGACAGGTGGAGGCCCTACGAGCAGTACTTC
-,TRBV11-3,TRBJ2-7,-,CASSLGRVAEQYF,TGTGCCAGCAGCTTGGGACGCGTGGCCGAGCAGTACTTC
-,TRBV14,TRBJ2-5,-,CASSQAGDTGRTQYF,TGTGCCAGCAGCCAAGCCGGGGACACAGGGAGGACCCAGTACTTC
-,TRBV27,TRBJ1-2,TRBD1,CASSFKGQGANYGYTF,TGTGCCAGCAGTTTCAAGGGACAGGGGGCTAACTATGGCTACACCTTC
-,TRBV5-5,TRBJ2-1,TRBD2,CASSSLAGAHNEQFF,TGTGCCAGCAGCTCACTAGCGGGGGCCCACAATGAGCAGTTCTTC
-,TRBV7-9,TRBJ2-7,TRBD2,CASSLSSGKSEQYF,TGTGCCAGCAGCTTATCTAGCGGGAAATCCGAGCAGTACTTC
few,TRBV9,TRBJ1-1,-,CASSVGVLRAWDTEAFF,TGTGCCAGCAGCGTTGGAGTATTAAGGGCCTGGGACACTGAAGCTTTCTTT
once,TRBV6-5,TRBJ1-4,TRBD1,CASSSRTGGNEKLFF,TGTGCCAGCAGTTCTCGGACAGGGGGTAATGAAAAACTGTTTTTT
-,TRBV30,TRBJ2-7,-,CAWSVTGTGGGREQYF,TGTGCCTGGAGTGTAACAGGGACGGGCGGAGGTCGCGAGCAGTACTTC
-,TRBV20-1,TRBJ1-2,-,CSAQRENGYTF,TGCAGTGCTCAGAGGGAAAATGGCTACACCTTC
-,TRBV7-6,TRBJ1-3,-,CASSRDGSGNTIYF,TGTGCCAGCAGCCGGGATGGCTCTGGAAACACCATATATTTT
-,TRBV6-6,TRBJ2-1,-,CASSLRTNEQFF,TGTGCCAGCAGTCTTCGGACCAATGAGCAGTTCTTC
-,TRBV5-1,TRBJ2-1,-,CASSLGLQGGHNEQFF,TGCGCCAGCAGCTTGGGGCTACAGGGGGGGCACAATGAGCAGTTCTTC
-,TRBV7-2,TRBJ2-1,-,CASSLVGAGVYNEQFF,TGTGCCAGCAGCCTGGTCGGGGCAGGGGTCTACAATGAGCAGTTCTTC
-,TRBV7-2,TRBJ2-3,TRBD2,CASSLGTSGRGDTQYF,TGTGCCAGCAGCTTAGGGACTAGCGGGAGAGGAGATACGCAGTATTTT
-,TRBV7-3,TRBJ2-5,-,CASSLNLDMVRMGTQETQYF,TGTGCCAGCAGCTTAAATCTGGACATGGTCCGGATGGGGACCCAAGAGACCCAGTACTTC
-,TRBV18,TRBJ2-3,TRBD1,CASSPDRGGTDTQYF,TGTGCCAGCTCACCTGACAGGGGAGGCACAGATACGCAGTATTTT